This T cell receptor beta chain was sequenced in a study of blood T cell repertoires in COVID-19. The repertoire was sequenced with immunoSEQ multiplex PCR; TCRdb's copy has only in-frame clones and lacks some. The repertoire holds about 170,000 clones, with over 80% as singletons. V was pared by 3 bases and J by 5 bases, with 8 bases between. The CDR3 spans 13 residues. Germline-derived CDR1 and CDR2 are MNHEY and SVGEGT. The chain recombines TRBV6-2 or TRBV6-3 with TRBJ2-1; D not resolved. Sample: peripheral blood. The receptor was isolated from a woman in her 70s with acute or convalescent COVID-19. CDR3 nucleotides: TGTGCCAGCAGTTATTGGCTTAACAATGAGCAGTTCTTC. Protein sequence: CASSYWLNNEQFF.